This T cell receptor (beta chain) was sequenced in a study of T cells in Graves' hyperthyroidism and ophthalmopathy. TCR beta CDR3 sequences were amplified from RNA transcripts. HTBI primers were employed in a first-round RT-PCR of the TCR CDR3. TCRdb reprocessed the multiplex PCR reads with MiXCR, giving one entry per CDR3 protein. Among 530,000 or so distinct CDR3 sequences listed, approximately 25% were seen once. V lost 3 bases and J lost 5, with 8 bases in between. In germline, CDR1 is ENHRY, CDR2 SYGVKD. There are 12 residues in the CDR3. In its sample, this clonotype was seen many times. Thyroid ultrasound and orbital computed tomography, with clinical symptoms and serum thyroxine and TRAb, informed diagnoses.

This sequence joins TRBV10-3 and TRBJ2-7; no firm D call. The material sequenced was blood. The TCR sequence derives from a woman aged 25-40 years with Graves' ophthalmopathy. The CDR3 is CAISDPGHEQYF. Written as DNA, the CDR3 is TGTGCCATCAGTGATCCGGGCCACGAGCAGTACTTC.